This T cell receptor beta chain was identified in a study of blood T cells in healthy people across ages. Overall study findings and caveats: Versus aged donors, long-lived donors had higher diversity and more naive CD4+ cells.

A J-beta primer mix and a sample-barcoded 5' primer were used in a second PCR of roughly 7 to 12 cycles. TCRdb re-called the 5' RACE reads with MiXCR, one entry per CDR3 protein. The table records about 1.7 million distinct CDR3 sequences, over 25% of them present only once. With regard to this clonotype: Its antigen is still unknown.

Germline lookup yields CDR1 DFQATT and CDR2 SNEGSKA (reference sequence). The CDR3 consists of 14 residues. The V end lost 4 bases, the J end lost 4 bases, and 17 bases lay between the germline ends. The clonotype was recovered from a woman younger than 45 in good health. V usage is TRBV20-1 and J usage is TRBJ2-7; D is perhaps TRBD2 (6 bases). The sequencing input was blood. CDR3 nucleotide sequence: TGCAGTGCTAACTCCGGGACTGACACTTACGAGCAGTACTTC. Residues: CSANSGTDTYEQYF.